This T cell receptor beta chain was identified during a study of vaccination effects on CD4 cells after COVID-19. General study results and limits: Common cold coronaviruses were cross-recognized by only 1 of 255 vaccine-induced clones in healthy vaccinees.

This CDR3 is 14 amino acids long. With 5 bases clipped from V and 7 bases from J, the junction kept 6 bases outside the gene matches. Looked up from germline, CDR1 is SEHNR and CDR2 is FQNEAQ (reference sequence). Subsequent to a culture period of roughly 11 days, CD4+ T cells were isolated. In the vaccine recipients, nucleocapsid antibodies were negative and there was no prior SARS-CoV-2 infection. Clones were read by immunoSEQ multiplex PCR, and TCRdb kept only the in-frame ones, dropping some. In the table there are around 35,000 clones, around 79% of which are singletons. Turning to this clone: Antigen: not known.

V usage is TRBV7-9 and J usage is TRBJ1-4; the match to TRBD1 covers 8 bases. The sequence derives from a human donor who received a COVID-19 vaccine. Material: CD4+ T cells from PBMCs cultured without peptide, obtained before COVID-19 vaccination. The CDR3 DNA follows: TGTGCCAGCAGCCATTCAGGGGGCGGTGAAAAACTGTTTTTT. Its protein is CASSHSGGGEKLFF.